The T cell receptor (beta chain) under discussion was sequenced for a study of metastatic and nonmetastatic thyroid tumors. Across the whole study: Repertoire data that came from the blood and tumor or nodule tissue of malignant and benign thyroid patients were compared. General study findings and limits: Patients with malignant thyroid tumors reportedly had significantly higher TCR beta diversity than those with benign nodules, in blood and tumor.

The CDR3 contains 18 residues. In germline, CDR1 is SGHVS, CDR2 FNYEAQ. Original methodology: The study built a papillary thyroid cancer distant-metastasis classifier from CDR3 differences across clinicopathological groups. TCRdb reanalyzed the PCR reads with MiXCR. The V and J calls were not made by the authors but by TCRdb's processing. The sample includes around 23,000 clones, approximately 30% of them seen just once. Concerning this clone: Its antigen is unknown. The germline gene is not matched at one end of the junction; a read error may be the cause.

Every patient was untreated before thyroid surgery. The sample comprised tumor tissue. This clonotype originated in a female donor with papillary thyroid cancer or a benign thyroid nodule (not recorded which). Some clones in this sample may be carry-over from other donors' samples. This chain uses TRBV7-6 with TRBJ2-5, with TRBD2 identical over 13 bases. This CDR3 reads CASSLDPTSGGAGENQYF. The DNA for the CDR3 is TGTGCCAGCAGCCTAGACCCTACTAGCGGGGGGGCGGGAGAGAACCAGTACTTC.